This passage covers 32 T cell receptor beta chains from one sample sequenced in a study of blood T cell repertoires in COVID-19 (dated by TCRdb to 2019 to 2021). The method was the immunoSEQ multiplex PCR assay. TCRdb limited this immuneACCESS table to in-frame rearrangements with V and J called. A share of clones is missing; checked studies link under half to unresolved V genes, and the rest is unexplained. The sample records roughly 140,000 clones, approximately 85% of which are singletons. Around 8% of the sample is taken by the ten largest. The sequencing input was peripheral blood. These receptors were taken from an older woman with COVID-19, enrolled during active disease.

The rearrangement links TRBV2 to TRBJ1-6; the D gene is possibly TRBD1 (6 bases). V was clipped by 4 bases and J by 10 bases, with 14 bases between them. CDR3 length: 14 amino acids. CDR1 is SNHLY, CDR2 FYNNEI, per germline. CDR3 in DNA: TGTGCCAGCAGTGGTGCAGGGGAACGGTCACCCCTCCACTTT. Residues: CASSGAGERSPLHF. The entire variable domain, with the rest obtained from reference TRBV2 and TRBJ1-6, is as follows: EPEVTQTPSHQVTQMGQEVILRCVPISNHLYFYWYRQILGQKVEFLVSFYNNEISEKSEIFDDQFSVERPDGSNFTLKIRSTKLEDSAMYFCASSGAGERSPLHFGNGTRLTVT.

V and J are TRBV19 and TRBJ2-3, with 16 bases aligning to TRBD2. Germline values: CDR1 LNHDA, CDR2 SQIVND (reference sequence). The V segment lost 9 bases and the J segment 6 bases; nucleotides outside the gene matches: 9. The CDR3 spans 16 residues. CDR3 loop: CASLPGLAGGRDTQYF. In DNA form, the CDR3 reads TGTGCCAGCCTACCGGGACTAGCGGGGGGGCGGGATACGCAGTATTTT.

This clone appeared a single time. The chain recombines TRBV2 with TRBJ1-2; D gene uncertain. Germline-derived CDR1 and CDR2 are SNHLY and FYNNEI. The ends were cut back, 9 bases at V and 1 base at J, with 9 bases in the middle. The CDR3 is 12 amino acids. The chain's CDR3 is CASWEGNYGYTF. CDR3 in DNA: TGTGCCAGTTGGGAGGGTAACTATGGCTACACCTTC.

The V gene is TRBV25-1, the J gene TRBJ1-6; tentative D call: TRBD1 (5 bases). V was trimmed by 4 bases and J by 7 bases, leaving 23 bases between them. The V gene's germline CDR1 is MGHDK and CDR2 SYGVNS. The CDR3 extends over 18 amino acids. The CDR3, as DNA: TGTGCCAGCAGTGCCCCCGGAGGAGGGTATGGGACGAATTCACCCCTCCACTTT. It translates to CASSAPGGGYGTNSPLHF.

Here the CDR3 reads CASSPRKRPGDTQYF. CDR3 nucleotide sequence: TGCGCCAGCAGCCCCCGGAAGAGGCCGGGAGATACGCAGTATTTT. The rearrangement links TRBV4-3 to TRBJ2-3; D not resolved. The length of the CDR3 is 15 residues. Trimming shortened V by 4 bases and J by 5 bases, and 16 bases separated the two germline ends. In germline, CDR1 is LGHNA, CDR2 YSLEER.

The chain is built from TRBV6-2 or TRBV6-3 and TRBJ2-7; 9 bases align to TRBD1. In germline, CDR1 is MNHEY, CDR2 SVGEGT. The CDR3 has 15 amino acids. J lost 7 bases, V lost 0 bases, and 7 bases had no gene match. In DNA, the CDR3 is TGTGCCAGCAGTTACTCCGGGACAGGGCCGTGGGAGCAGTACTTC. As protein: CASSYSGTGPWEQYF.

This chain links TRBV19 with TRBJ2-7, with 9 bases identical to TRBD1. Per germline, CDR1 LNHDA and CDR2 SQIVND (reference sequence). After removal of 3 bases from V and 5 bases from J, the junction contained 11 bases not matched to a gene. The CDR3 spans 16 residues. CDR3 sequence (DNA): TGTGCCAGTAGTATTGCCTCCGGGACAGGGATGAACGAGCAGTACTTC. Its protein product is CASSIASGTGMNEQYF.

This clone was picked up one time. This chain links TRBV30 with TRBJ2-5; 16 bases line up with TRBD2. This CDR3 contains 17 residues. V shed 2 bases, J shed 2 bases, and the junction held 5 bases outside the gene matches. From germline, CDR1 is GTSNPN and CDR2 SVGIG (reference sequence). The DNA for the CDR3 is TGTGCCTGGAGTATGGGACTAGCGGGGGGGGGACAAGAGACCCAGTACTTC. Translated: CAWSMGLAGGGQETQYF. The full variable domain, completed using reference TRBV30 and TRBJ2-5, is SQTIHQWPATLVQPVGSPLSLECTVEGTSNPNLYWYRQAAGRGLQLLFYSVGIGQISSEVPQNLSASRPQDRQFILSSKKLLLSDSGFYLCAWSMGLAGGGQETQYFGPGTRLLVL.

The chain uses TRBV19 and TRBJ1-4; TRBD1 agrees at 8 bases. Germline values: CDR1 LNHDA, CDR2 SQIVND (reference sequence). The CDR3 runs 14 residues. Unmatched junction bases numbered 5, after V lost 3 bases and J lost 8 bases. This CDR3 is CASSIQGAREKLFF. In DNA, the CDR3 is TGTGCCAGTAGTATTCAGGGGGCGCGGGAAAAACTGTTTTTT.

This clone was counted a single time. The chain carries TRBV7-9 and TRBJ2-1, with D possibly matching TRBD2 (6 bases). Germline-derived CDR1 and CDR2 are SEHNR and FQNEAQ (reference sequence). This CDR3 is built from 18 residues. The V end was cut by 5 bases, the J end by 6 bases, with 26 bases between. The CDR3 DNA reads as TGTGCCAGCAGCGCCCTTTTCGATCGGAGGGGAGTGAGCAATGAGCAGTTCTTC. Translating gives CASSALFDRRGVSNEQFF.

This clone was detected once. The chain couples TRBV27 to TRBJ1-1, with 7 bases matching TRBD1. Germline CDR1 is MNHEY and CDR2 is SMNVEV (reference sequence). The CDR3 consists of 14 residues. V shed 2 bases, J shed 3 bases, and the junction held 3 bases outside the gene matches. CDR3 residues: CASSLIRGDTEAFF. The CDR3 DNA reads TGTGCCAGCAGTTTAATCAGGGGGGACACTGAAGCTTTCTTT.

The chain employs TRBV5-4 and TRBJ1-5; D is uncertain. Trimming removed 0 bases at V and 11 bases at J, with 12 bases between. Per germline, CDR1 SGHNT and CDR2 YYREEE (reference sequence). The CDR3 has 13 residues. The CDR3 reads CASSLGRTATQHF. The DNA of the CDR3 is TGTGCCAGCAGCTTGGGGAGGACGGCGACCCAGCATTTT.

The chain is built from TRBV10-3 and TRBJ2-3; 7 positions match TRBD1. After removal of 3 bases from V and 5 bases from J, the junction contained 11 bases not matched to a gene. The CDR3 has 16 amino acids. Germline V lookup: CDR1 ENHRY, CDR2 SYGVKD. The CDR3 DNA follows: TGTGCCATCAGTGACGGTCAGGGGGACAGTGGAGATACGCAGTATTTT. Translated, it gives CAISDGQGDSGDTQYF.

This clone has a single count. The J gene is TRBJ1-2, the V gene TRBV7-9, with TRBD1 matching 7 bases. V lost 7 bases and J lost 5; bases outside the gene matches: 13. Germline values: CDR1 SEHNR, CDR2 FQNEAQ (reference sequence). This CDR3 is 15 amino acids long. The CDR3 region is CASNIREGQKYGYTF. CDR3 sequence (DNA): TGTGCCAGCAACATAAGAGAGGGACAGAAGTATGGCTACACCTTC.

The chain combines TRBV10-3 with TRBJ2-2; TRBD1 is a possible D gene (6 bases). Germline-derived CDR1 and CDR2 are ENHRY and SYGVKD. CDR3 length: 16 residues. Trimming took off 0 bases at V and 2 bases at J, with 10 bases between the two ends. The DNA of the CDR3 is TGTGCCATCAGTGAGTCGGTAGGGGGTAACACCGGGGAGCTGTTTTTT. This sequence encodes CAISESVGGNTGELFF.

This CDR3 reads CASSDARGAIDTQYF. In DNA, the CDR3 is TGTGCCAGCAGCGACGCGCGGGGGGCCATAGATACGCAGTATTTT. The gene calls are TRBV9 and TRBJ2-3, with 8 nucleotides matching TRBD2. This CDR3 spans 15 amino acids. CDR1 and CDR2 from the germline V gene are SGDLS and YYNGEE. J lost 5 bases, V lost 3 bases, and 8 bases had no gene match.

This clone was seen a handful of times. The chain couples TRBV30 to TRBJ1-6, with D perhaps TRBD1 (5 bases). The germline V gene has CDR1 GTSNPN and CDR2 SVGIG (reference sequence). Trimming cost V 3 bases and J 10 bases, with 13 bases left between them. The CDR3 covers 13 residues. The CDR3 region has the DNA TGTGCCTGGAGATTTCAGGGAGGCTCACCCCTCCACTTT. This encodes CAWRFQGGSPLHF.

This chain connects TRBV5-1 to TRBJ2-1; 12 bases are a match to TRBD2. From germline, CDR1 is SGHRS and CDR2 YFSETQ. V trimming: 3 bases; J trimming: 3 bases; junction bases outside the gene matches: 7. There are 17 residues in the CDR3. The CDR3 is CASSYMTSGGLYNEQFF. The CDR3, as DNA: TGCGCCAGCAGCTACATGACTAGCGGGGGACTCTACAATGAGCAGTTCTTC.

V is TRBV14 and J is TRBJ2-7; the match to TRBD1 covers 7 bases. The CDR3 is 12 amino acids. J lost 3 bases, V lost 6 bases, and 2 bases had no gene match. CDR1 SGHDN and CDR2 FVKESK come from the germline V gene. As DNA, the CDR3 is TGTGCCAGCAGTCCAGGGGGCTACGAGCAGTACTTC. It is translated as CASSPGGYEQYF.

CDR3 protein: CASSPTDRDTGELFF. Written as DNA, the CDR3 is TGTGCCAGCAGTCCAACCGACAGGGACACCGGGGAGCTGTTTTTT. V usage is TRBV28 and J usage is TRBJ2-2; 7 bases map to TRBD1. Germline-derived CDR1 and CDR2 are MDHEN and SYDVKM. The CDR3 spans 15 residues. The V segment lost 5 bases and the J segment 3 bases; nucleotides outside the gene matches: 6.

The rearrangement uses TRBV6-1 and TRBJ2-7; D call uncertain. Per germline, CDR1 MNHNS and CDR2 SASEGT. Trimming pared 3 bases from V and 4 bases from J, leaving 4 bases between. This CDR3 spans 11 amino acids. The CDR3 DNA follows: TGTGCCAGCAGTGACAGTTACGAGCAGTACTTC. This sequence encodes CASSDSYEQYF.

This clone was detected once. This chain links TRBV3-1 (or the pseudogene TRBV3-2) with TRBJ1-2; no clear D gene. The germline V gene has CDR1 LGHDT and CDR2 YNNKEL (reference sequence). The germline V and J ends were trimmed by 0 bases and 8 bases, with 13 bases remaining between them. This CDR3 is built from 14 residues. The CDR3 coding sequence is TGTGCCAGCAGCCAAGATTTAACAGCCCGGGGCTACACCTTC. Translated: CASSQDLTARGYTF.

The gene calls are TRBV29-1 and TRBJ2-5, with a weak D call TRBD1 (6 bases). V was shortened by 0 bases and J by 2 bases, with 7 bases between the two germline ends. Germline V gene sequence: CDR1 SQVTM, CDR2 ANQGSEA. The length of the CDR3 is 13 residues. Written as DNA, the CDR3 is TGCAGCGTTGAAGATCAGGGGCAAGAGACCCAGTACTTC. Protein: CSVEDQGQETQYF. The full variable domain, with the rest looked up from reference TRBV29-1 and TRBJ2-5, is SAVISQKPSRDICQRGTSLTIQCQVDSQVTMMFWYRQQPGQSLTLIATANQGSEATYESGFVIDKFPISRPNLTFSTLTVSNMSPEDSSIYLCSVEDQGQETQYFGPGTRLLVL.

V is TRBV7-9 and J is TRBJ2-7, with TRBD1 as a possible D gene (5 bases). V lost 2 bases and J lost 1, with 12 bases in between. Per germline, CDR1 SEHNR and CDR2 FQNEAQ (reference sequence). The CDR3 is 15 residues long. CDR3 region: CASSLMMGQSYEQYF. In DNA, the CDR3 is TGTGCCAGCAGCTTAATGATGGGGCAGTCCTACGAGCAGTACTTC.

The chain links TRBV7-3 to TRBJ1-1; D unresolved. In germline, CDR1 is SGHTA, CDR2 FQGTGA. Trimming removed 7 bases from V and 4 bases from J, with 13 bases in between. The CDR3 covers 13 residues. CDR3 residues: CASNYGEGTEAFF. Written as DNA, the CDR3 is TGTGCCAGCAACTACGGGGAGGGCACTGAAGCTTTCTTT.

This clone occurred once. J is TRBJ2-3 and V is TRBV11-3; 7 nucleotides align to TRBD2. Losses at the gene ends were 5 bases for V and 1 base for J; bases not matched to a gene: 3. Germline CDR1 and CDR2: SGHNT and YENEEA. The CDR3 is 14 amino acids. The DNA of the CDR3 is TGTGCCAGCAGCGAGGGGAGGGGCACAGATACGCAGTATTTT. Protein: CASSEGRGTDTQYF.

This sequence joins TRBV5-1 and TRBJ2-5, with D perhaps TRBD1 (7 bases). The V gene's germline CDR1 is SGHRS and CDR2 YFSETQ. The CDR3 spans 13 residues. Deletions cut 6 bases from V and 5 bases from J, with 14 bases between. CDR3 coding DNA: TGCGCCAGCACCGGACAGGCGGGGGAGACCCAGTACTTC. It is translated as CASTGQAGETQYF. Filled out from reference TRBV5-1 and TRBJ2-5, the complete variable domain reads KAGVTQTPRYLIKTRGQQVTLSCSPISGHRSVSWYQQTPGQGLQFLFEYFSETQRNKGNFPGRFSGRQFSNSRSEMNVSTLELGDSALYLCASTGQAGETQYFGPGTRLLVL.

V is TRBV2 and J is TRBJ1-2; D is perhaps TRBD1 (5 bases). This CDR3 has 13 residues. V gave up 2 bases and J gave up 4 bases, with 8 bases separating them. Germline V lookup: CDR1 SNHLY, CDR2 FYNNEI. The chain's CDR3 is CASSESRAYGYTF. The CDR3 DNA is TGTGCCAGCAGTGAATCCAGGGCCTATGGCTACACCTTC.

CDR3 region: CASRPQGLVNTEAFF. The CDR3 DNA reads as TGTGCCAGCAGGCCACAGGGATTGGTGAACACTGAAGCTTTCTTT. The V gene is TRBV7-9, the J gene TRBJ1-1, with a weak D call TRBD1 (6 bases). Deletions cut 6 bases from V and 0 bases from J, with 14 bases between. From germline, CDR1 is SEHNR and CDR2 FQNEAQ (reference sequence). The CDR3 sequence is 15 residues long.

There are a few counts of this clone. This rearrangement joins TRBV30 to TRBJ1-2, with 7 bases fitting TRBD1. CDR3 length: 13 amino acids. Unmatched junction bases numbered 6, after V lost 2 bases and J lost 6 bases. Germline V CDR1 and CDR2: GTSNPN, SVGIG (reference sequence). The CDR3, as DNA: TGTGCCTGGAGTCCGGGGACAGTCAATGGCTACACCTTC. Translating it yields CAWSPGTVNGYTF.

This clone was seen a few times. This chain connects TRBV20-1 to TRBJ1-2, with a possible D match to TRBD1 (5 bases). The germline CDR1 and CDR2 sequences are DFQATT and SNEGSKA (reference sequence). This CDR3 is built from 11 residues. Deletions cut 1 base from V and 8 bases from J, with 8 bases between. The CDR3 reads CSARVGGGYTF. The CDR3 DNA reads TGCAGTGCTAGAGTCGGGGGAGGCTACACCTTC.

The chain employs TRBV6-6 and TRBJ2-1; D not resolved. The CDR3 length is 15 residues. Trimming took 2 bases from V and 2 from J, leaving 10 bases between them. The germline CDR1 and CDR2 sequences are MNHNY and SVGAGI (reference sequence). CDR3 residues: CASSYNPRTYNEQFF. The CDR3 nucleotides read TGTGCCAGCAGTTACAACCCGCGAACCTACAATGAGCAGTTCTTC.